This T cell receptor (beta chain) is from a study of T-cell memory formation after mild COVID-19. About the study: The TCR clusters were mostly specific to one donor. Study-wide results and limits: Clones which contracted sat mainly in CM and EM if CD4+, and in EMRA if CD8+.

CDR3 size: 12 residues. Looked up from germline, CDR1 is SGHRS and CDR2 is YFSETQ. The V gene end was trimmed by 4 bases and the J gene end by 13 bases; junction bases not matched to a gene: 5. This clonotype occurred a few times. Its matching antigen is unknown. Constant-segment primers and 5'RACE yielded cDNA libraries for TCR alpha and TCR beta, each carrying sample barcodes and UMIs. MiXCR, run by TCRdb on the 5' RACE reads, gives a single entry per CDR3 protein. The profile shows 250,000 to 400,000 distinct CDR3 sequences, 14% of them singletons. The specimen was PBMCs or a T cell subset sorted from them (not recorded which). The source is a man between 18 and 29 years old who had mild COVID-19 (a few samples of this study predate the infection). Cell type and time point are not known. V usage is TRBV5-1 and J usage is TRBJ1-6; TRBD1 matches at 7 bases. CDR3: CASSAEGGPLHF. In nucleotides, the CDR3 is TGCGCCAGCAGCGCGGAAGGGGGCCCCCTCCACTTT.